A selection of T cell receptor beta chains follows, all from one sample in a study of T cells in Graves' hyperthyroidism and ophthalmopathy. A single record per CDR3 protein comes from TCRdb applying MiXCR to the multiplex PCR reads. Among fewer than 400,000 distinct CDR3 sequences listed, around an eighth were seen once. The sample consisted of blood. These receptors all stem from a man aged 45 to 65 with Graves' ophthalmopathy. Each CDR3 is given with its conserved first and last residue. D genes are given only for firm matches. Some rows have no size entry. The others give once, few or many, or a class for an expanded clone.

>NA|NA|TRBJ1-3|TRBV29-1
TGCAGCGGTCGAGCCGGACCCGGCTCTGGAAACACCATATATTTT
CSGRAGPGSGNTIYF
>NA|many|TRBJ2-1|TRBV20-1
TGCAGTGCCCTCCATGCTTCGCATTACAATGAGCAGTTCTTC
CSALHASHYNEQFF
>NA|few|TRBJ2-1|TRBV27
TGTGCCAGCAGTGGGGGTGCGGGGCCCAGCTCCTACAATGAGCAGTTCTTC
CASSGGAGPSSYNEQFF
>NA|NA|TRBJ1-2|TRBV5-6
TGTGCCAGCAGCCCTCCCCCTCCCAGGGATATCATCTATGGCTACACCTTC
CASSPPPPRDIIYGYTF
>NA|NA|TRBJ1-6|TRBV28
TGTGCCAGCAGGGAAGGACGGTATAATTCACCCCTCCACTTT
CASREGRYNSPLHF
>NA|NA|TRBJ1-6|TRBV12-3/TRBV12-4
TGTGCCAGCAGTCCTATTCGGTTCCCCCTCCACTTT
CASSPIRFPLHF
>TRBD1|many|TRBJ1-1|TRBV19
TGTGCCAGTAGTATCCGCCGGGACAGCACTGAAGCTTTCTTT
CASSIRRDSTEAFF
>TRBD1|NA|TRBJ1-5|TRBV5-1
TGCGCCAGCAGCTTCAGGGGGGGCAATCAGCCCCAGCATTTT
CASSFRGGNQPQHF
>TRBD1|NA|TRBJ2-2|TRBV7-6
TGTGCCAGCAGCTTAGGGCCGGGACAGGGGGCGCTACGGGACACCGGGGAGCTGTTTTTT
CASSLGPGQGALRDTGELFF
>TRBD1|many|TRBJ2-1|TRBV20-1
TGCAGTGCTAGAGGACAGGGTTCCTACAATGAGCAGTTCTTC
CSARGQGSYNEQFF
>TRBD2|many|TRBJ2-7|TRBV3-1
TGTGCCAGCAGTCAAGTCGGGAGGACTAGCGGGACCGAGCAGTACTTC
CASSQVGRTSGTEQYF
>NA|few|TRBJ2-2|TRBV7-8
TGTGCCAGCACCGGCATAGGCGGAACCGGGGAGCTGTTTTTT
CASTGIGGTGELFF
>TRBD2|many|TRBJ2-2|TRBV11-1
TGTGCCAGCAGCTCGAGCGGGGGTAGGACCGGGGAGCTGTTTTTT
CASSSSGGRTGELFF
>TRBD1|many|TRBJ2-7|TRBV20-1
TGCAGTGCAGGGACAGGGAAGGAGTACGAGCAGTACTTC
CSAGTGKEYEQYF